A single sample gave rise to the 21 T cell receptor beta chains below, sequenced in a study of spatial heterogeneity in lung cancer. Findings of the study overall: In tumors, expanded intratumoral alpha and beta TCR counts tracked mutation counts.

MiXCR was run by TCRdb on the 5' RACE reads, yielding one entry per CDR3 protein. Seen here are around 15,000 distinct CDR3 sequences, roughly 7% observed once, and the top ten hold about 19%. Stated time point: sample taken at primary tumor resection. These receptors lack a known antigen. Here the sequenced sample was lung tumor tissue, taken at surgery. These receptor sequences come from a female donor with early-stage non-small cell lung cancer.

The table lists this clonotype with many counts. For a library built for alpha chains, this beta chain is a stray read; little rests on its size. V usage is TRBV20-1 and J usage is TRBJ1-2; tentatively, D is TRBD1 (6 bases). Trimming took 7 bases from V and 3 from J, leaving 15 bases between them. Germline lookup yields CDR1 DFQATT and CDR2 SNEGSKA (reference sequence). The CDR3 contains 13 residues. CDR3 sequence (DNA): TGCAGTGGATATAGACAGGAACACTATGGCTACACCTTC. It encodes CSGYRQEHYGYTF.

As for this clonotype: Just one base apart from a much larger clone, this may be a read error. No conserved phenylalanine or tryptophan is present at the end of the CDR3, so a read error is the likely explanation. This beta chain represents an off-target read in a library built for alpha chains; its size is of limited meaning. This chain uses TRBV7-2 with TRBJ2-3; possibly TRBD1 or TRBD2 for D (5 bases each). The CDR3 extends over 16 amino acids. V was clipped by 1 base and J by 1 base, with 12 bases between them. The germline V gene has CDR1 SGHTA and CDR2 FQGNSA. CDR3 loop: CASSLGGALGTDTQYI. DNA of the CDR3: TGTGCCAGCAGCTTAGGAGGGGCGCTTGGCACAGATACGCAGTATATT.

Turning to this clonotype: This beta chain slipped into a library made for alpha chains as a stray read, so its size is not meaningful. This chain joins TRBV6-1 and TRBJ1-2; D might be TRBD1 (5 bases). V shed 2 bases and J shed 0 bases, with 16 bases lying between them. CDR3 length: 17 residues. The germline CDR1 and CDR2 sequences are MNHNS and SASEGT. The CDR3 here is CASSEYFTGESNYGYTF. CDR3 sequence (DNA): TGTGCCAGCAGTGAATATTTCACAGGAGAATCTAACTATGGCTACACCTTC.

The table lists this clonotype with many counts. This beta chain slipped into a library made for alpha chains as a stray read, so its size is not meaningful. The chain employs TRBV20-1 and TRBJ2-3; D might be TRBD1 (5 bases). V was pared by 5 bases and J by 1 base, with 10 bases between. The germline gives CDR1 DFQATT, CDR2 SNEGSKA (reference sequence). This CDR3 comprises 13 residues. CDR3 coding DNA: TGCAGTGCTTTGGGGCCCGGCACAGATACGCAGTATTTT. Translating it yields CSALGPGTDTQYF.

This clonotype was counted at least ten times. A library made for alpha chains picked up this beta chain off target, so its size means little. This sequence joins TRBV9 and TRBJ1-1; D is ambiguous. The CDR3 spans 13 residues. Germline CDR1 reads SGDLS; CDR2 reads YYNGEE. In DNA form, the CDR3 reads TGTGCTAGTGGTGTGGCCATGAACACTGAAGCTTTCTTT. As protein: CASGVAMNTEAFF. The full variable domain, completed using reference TRBV9 and TRBJ1-1, is DSGVTQTPKHLITATGQRVTLRCSPRSGDLSVYWYQQSLDQGLQFLIQYYNGEERAKGNILERFSAQQFPDLHSELNLSSLELGDSALYFCASGVAMNTEAFFGQGTRLTVV.

In the case of this clonotype: No conserved phenylalanine or tryptophan ends this CDR3, so it is likely a read error. Since the library was made to target alpha chains, this beta chain is a stray read and its abundance is not meaningful. The V call is TRBV27, the J call TRBJ1-4; no firm D call. This CDR3 comprises 18 residues. The V and J ends lost 5 bases and 0 bases respectively, with 19 bases between them. Germline V CDR1 and CDR2: MNHEY, SMNVEV (reference sequence). The CDR3 bases are TGTGCCAGCAGTCCATTGGATGACGAGGGCGCAACTAATGAAAAACTGTTTTTA. It encodes CASSPLDDEGATNEKLFL.

At least ten counts were recorded for this clonotype. The library was designed around alpha chains, so this beta chain is a stray read whose abundance carries little weight. CDR3 amino acids: CASSLRVPGELFF. CDR3 DNA sequence: TGTGCCAGCAGTTTAAGGGTCCCCGGGGAGCTGTTTTTT. The chain carries TRBV28 and TRBJ2-2; the D is unclear. V was pared by 2 bases and J by 6 bases, with 7 bases between. Per the germline V gene, CDR1 is MDHEN and CDR2 is SYDVKM. This CDR3 comprises 13 residues.

This clonotype was seen ten or more times. Because the library targeted alpha chains, this beta chain is an off-target read whose size means little. The chain links TRBV11-3 to TRBJ2-2; D gene uncertain. Germline V lookup: CDR1 SGHNT, CDR2 YENEEA. This CDR3 contains 13 residues. V was clipped by 4 bases and J by 7 bases, with 10 bases between them. The chain's CDR3 is CASSSYPGGELFF. The CDR3, as DNA: TGTGCCAGCAGCTCCTATCCCGGCGGGGAGCTGTTTTTT. The whole variable domain, remainder taken from reference TRBV11-3 and TRBJ2-2, is EAGVVQSPRYKIIEKKQPVAFWCNPISGHNTLYWYLQNLGQGPELLIRYENEEAVDDSQLPKDRFSAERLKGVDSTLKIQPAELGDSAVYLCASSSYPGGELFFGEGSRLTVL.

This clonotype was seen a handful of times. This beta chain lies outside the target of a library built for alpha chains; its clone size means little. The CDR3 DNA reads TGTGCCAGCAGCTACCACTTTCGGGGGTCCGGAACAGATACGCAGTATTTT. As protein: CASSYHFRGSGTDTQYF. This chain links TRBV6-5 with TRBJ2-3; D may be TRBD2 (6 bases). Germline V gene sequence: CDR1 MNHEY, CDR2 SVGAGI. Trimming took off 6 bases at V and 3 bases at J, with 22 bases between the two ends. This CDR3 is built from 17 residues.

This clonotype is categorized as medium-sized. This beta chain is an unintended read in a library built for alpha chains; its size means little. The chain uses TRBV7-3 and TRBJ2-6; D tentatively fits TRBD1 or TRBD2 (5 bases each). Trimming cost V 5 bases and J 4 bases, with 12 bases left between them. From germline, CDR1 is SGHTA and CDR2 FQGTGA. The CDR3 loop spans 15 amino acids. CDR3 amino acids: CASSANGAGANVLTF. The CDR3 nucleotides are TGTGCCAGCAGCGCCAACGGGGCGGGGGCCAACGTCCTGACTTTC. The complete variable domain, with remaining parts taken from reference TRBV7-3 and TRBJ2-6, reads GAGVSQTPSNKVTEKGKYVELRCDPISGHTALYWYRQSLGQGPEFLIYFQGTGAADDSGLPNDRFFAVRPEGSVSTLKIQRTERGDSAVYLCASSANGAGANVLTFGAGSRLTVL.

This clonotype turned up a few times. This beta chain was picked up by a library intended for alpha chains and is off target, so its count carries little meaning. This chain joins TRBV29-1 and TRBJ2-5; D is uncertain. The CDR3 consists of 10 residues. From germline, CDR1 is SQVTM and CDR2 ANQGSEA. V lost 4 bases and J lost 3, with 3 bases in between. The CDR3 DNA sequence: TGCAGCGTTGGTGAAGAGACCCAGTACTTC. As protein: CSVGEETQYF.

This clonotype was recorded at least ten times. In a library made to pick up alpha chains, this beta chain is a stray read with a size that means little. The J gene is TRBJ2-7, the V gene TRBV29-1; TRBD1 agrees at 8 bases. This CDR3 comprises 12 residues. Germline values: CDR1 SQVTM, CDR2 ANQGSEA. V lost 4 bases and J lost 6; bases outside the gene matches: 5. CDR3 region: CSVVKDRGEQYF. The CDR3 DNA reads as TGCAGCGTTGTCAAAGACAGGGGCGAGCAGTACTTC.

This clonotype occurred many times. Found in a library prepared for alpha chains, this beta chain is an off-target read, and its abundance has little meaning. This sequence joins TRBV5-1 and TRBJ2-7, with D unclear. There are 15 residues in the CDR3. Trimming shortened V by 0 bases and J by 0 bases, and 10 bases separated the two germline ends. CDR1 SGHRS and CDR2 YFSETQ come from the germline V gene. CDR3 residues: CASSLDGAPSYEQYF. The CDR3 DNA is TGCGCCAGCAGCTTGGACGGTGCTCCCTCCTACGAGCAGTACTTC.

This clonotype has at least ten counts. This beta chain is an off-target read within a library intended for alpha chains, so its frequency means little. The V gene is TRBV7-2, the J gene TRBJ2-1, with 8 bases that match TRBD2. J was trimmed by 15 bases and V by 5 bases; bases with no gene match: 15. This CDR3 has 14 amino acids. CDR1 and CDR2 (germline): SGHTA, FQGNSA. In DNA form, the CDR3 reads TGTGCCAGCAGCATTACCCGGGAGGGCCCCGGGCTGTTCTTC. It specifies CASSITREGPGLFF.

This clonotype showed up many times. The library was built for alpha chains, so this beta chain is an off-target read and its size means little. V usage is TRBV20-1 and J usage is TRBJ1-2; D is possibly TRBD1 (5 bases). The CDR3 contains 12 residues. V was trimmed by 3 bases and J by 8 bases, leaving 13 bases between them. Germline CDR1 and CDR2: DFQATT and SNEGSKA (reference sequence). CDR3 sequence: CSASPGREGYTF. The CDR3 nucleotides read TGCAGTGCTAGTCCGGGACGGGAGGGCTACACCTTC.

A remark on this clonotype: This beta chain is a stray sequence in a library constructed for alpha chains; its clone size is not meaningful. CDR3 coding DNA: TGTGCCAGCAGCTTACTTAGGCTCGGGGAGCAGTACTTC. It yields the protein CASSLLRLGEQYF. The chain is built from TRBV7-2 and TRBJ2-7, with unresolved D. This CDR3 contains 13 residues. CDR1 is SGHTA and CDR2 is FQGNSA in the germline V gene. Trimming shortened V by 2 bases and J by 7 bases, and 12 bases separated the two germline ends.

This clonotype was seen ten or more times. With the library built for alpha chains, this beta chain is off target and its frequency is not meaningful. The genes are TRBV12-3 or TRBV12-4 and TRBJ1-5; TRBD1 is a possible D gene (5 bases). This CDR3 region has 14 residues. V dropped 7 bases and J dropped 9 bases, with 19 bases sitting between them. The CDR3 here is CASNGQGSLSPQHF. CDR3 coding DNA: TGTGCCAGCAACGGACAAGGCTCCCTATCGCCCCAGCATTTT.

This clonotype showed up many times. This beta chain is a stray read from a library made for alpha chains; its abundance is not meaningful. The V call is TRBV15, the J call TRBJ2-7, with 9 bases aligning to TRBD1. Germline lookup yields CDR1 LNHNV and CDR2 YYDKDF (reference sequence). This CDR3 has 17 residues. The ends lost 0 bases at V and 5 bases at J; junction bases unmatched: 11. The CDR3 nucleotides are TGTGCCACCAGCAGAGAGGGAATTGGGACAGGGATGGACGAGCAGTACTTC. As protein: CATSREGIGTGMDEQYF.

Many counts were recorded for this clonotype. The library was built for alpha chains, so this beta chain is an off-target read and its size means little. This CDR3 reads CASSPWTGGTFHGYTF. As DNA, the CDR3 is TGTGCCAGCAGTCCATGGACAGGGGGCACTTTCCATGGCTACACCTTC. The V and J genes are TRBV27 and TRBJ1-2, with 11 bases matching TRBD1. Germline V CDR1 and CDR2: MNHEY, SMNVEV (reference sequence). The trim removed 5 bases at V and 6 bases at J, leaving 11 bases unmatched. The CDR3 covers 16 residues.

This clonotype has a count of ten or more. This beta chain is a stray sequence in a library constructed for alpha chains; its clone size is not meaningful. V is TRBV3-1 and J is TRBJ2-3; D is undetermined. The CDR3 consists of 14 residues. V was cut by 3 bases and J by 0 bases, with 7 bases left in between. CDR1 LGHDT and CDR2 YNNKEL come from the germline V gene (reference sequence). DNA of the CDR3: TGTGCCAGCAGCCACGGCAGTAGCACAGATACGCAGTATTTT. Its translation is CASSHGSSTDTQYF.

This clonotype has a count of ten or more. The library was designed around alpha chains, so this beta chain is a stray read whose abundance carries little weight. V gene TRBV28 combines with J gene TRBJ2-5; D possibly matches TRBD1 or TRBD2 (5 bases each). CDR3 length: 14 residues. V gave up 3 bases and J gave up 1 base, with 9 bases separating them. CDR1 MDHEN and CDR2 SYDVKM come from the germline V gene. The CDR3: CASSFRDGQETQYF. The CDR3 region has the DNA TGTGCCAGCAGTTTCCGGGACGGCCAAGAGACCCAGTACTTC.